Reported below is one TCR beta chain. The target antigen is unknown. The sample belongs to a study of post-analysis software for immune sequencing data. General study points: Four to six TRBV segments were more frequent in patients than controls; TRBV5-6, TRBV5-1 and TRBV20-1 belonged to this group. Pronounced co-clustering by F measure was evident among identically batched samples.

The TCR beta cDNA libraries carried unique molecular identifiers. TCRdb ran MiXCR on the PCR reads and lists one entry per CDR3 protein. This sample has about 800,000 distinct CDR3 sequences; roughly 27% occur once, and the top ten carry approximately 0.55%. This CDR3 spans 12 amino acids. The clonotype originates from a girl aged 10-17 years with multiple sclerosis. This chain uses TRBV21-1 with TRBJ1-5; TRBD1 was called by the table and not checked on the DNA. TRBV21-1 is a pseudogene. The specimen was blood. The CDR3 region has the DNA TGTGCCAGCCCGAGGGGGGATCAGCCCCAGCATTTT. Amino acids: CASPRGDQPQHF.